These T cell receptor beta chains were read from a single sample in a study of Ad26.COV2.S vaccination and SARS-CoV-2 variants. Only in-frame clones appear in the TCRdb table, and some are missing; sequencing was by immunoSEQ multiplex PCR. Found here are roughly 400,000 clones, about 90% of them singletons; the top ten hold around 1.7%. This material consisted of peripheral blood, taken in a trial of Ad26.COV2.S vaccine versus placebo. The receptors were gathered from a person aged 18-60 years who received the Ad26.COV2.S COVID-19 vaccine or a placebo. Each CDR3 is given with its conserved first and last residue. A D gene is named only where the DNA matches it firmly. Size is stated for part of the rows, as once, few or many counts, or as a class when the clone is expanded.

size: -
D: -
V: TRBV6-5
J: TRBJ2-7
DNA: TGTGCCAGCAGTTACAACGTCCTGAGCTCCTACGAGCAGTACTTC
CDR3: CASSYNVLSSYEQYF

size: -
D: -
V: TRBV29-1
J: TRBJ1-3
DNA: TGCAGCGCCCAACAGGGTGCTGGAAACACCATATATTTT
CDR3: CSAQQGAGNTIYF

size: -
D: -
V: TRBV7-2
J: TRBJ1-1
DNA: TGTGCCAGCAGCTTAAGGTCACAGGGAGCTGAAGCTTTCTTT
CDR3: CASSLRSQGAEAFF

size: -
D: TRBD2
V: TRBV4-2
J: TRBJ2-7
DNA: TGTGCCAGCAGCAGGGCGGGGACTACACTCGATGGGTATGGGGCCTACGAGCAGTACTTC
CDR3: CASSRAGTTLDGYGAYEQYF

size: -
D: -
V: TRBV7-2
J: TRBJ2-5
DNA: TGTGCCAGCAGCTTCTACCAAGAGACCCAGTACTTC
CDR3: CASSFYQETQYF

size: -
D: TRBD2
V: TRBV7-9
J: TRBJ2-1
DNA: TGTGCCAGCGGAGTTGGGCCTAGCGGGGGGGCCACCCACAATGAGCAGTTCTTC
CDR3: CASGVGPSGGATHNEQFF

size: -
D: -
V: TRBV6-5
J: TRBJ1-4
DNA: TGTGCCAGCAGCCGGGACATGTGGGAAAAACTGTTTTTT
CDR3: CASSRDMWEKLFF

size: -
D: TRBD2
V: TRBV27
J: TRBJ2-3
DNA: TGTGCCAGCAGTTTAACTAGCGGGGGGGGGCAGTATTTT
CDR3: CASSLTSGGGQYF

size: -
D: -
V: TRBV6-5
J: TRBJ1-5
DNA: TGTGCCAGCAGCTTTCCGAAAGCTAGCAATCAGCCCCAGCATTTT
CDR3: CASSFPKASNQPQHF

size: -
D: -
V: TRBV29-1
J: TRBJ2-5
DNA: TGCAGCGTTGAGGGAGACAATCAACAAGAGACCCAGTACTTC
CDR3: CSVEGDNQQETQYF

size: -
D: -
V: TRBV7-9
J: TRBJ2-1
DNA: TGTGCCAGCAGCTTAGCGGTAGTTCCCTACAATGAGCAGTTCTTC
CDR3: CASSLAVVPYNEQFF

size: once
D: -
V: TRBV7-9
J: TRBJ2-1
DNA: TGTGCCAGCAGCTTTGGCTCATGGGATTACAATGAGCAGTTCTTC
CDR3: CASSFGSWDYNEQFF

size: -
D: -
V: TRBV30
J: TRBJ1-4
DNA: TGTGCCTGGAGTGTTGGGCAGGGCAATGAAAAACTGTTTTTT
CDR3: CAWSVGQGNEKLFF

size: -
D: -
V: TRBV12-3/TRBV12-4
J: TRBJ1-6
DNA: TGTGCCAGCAGTTTCCTGGAATCTTCACCCCTCCACTTT
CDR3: CASSFLESSPLHF

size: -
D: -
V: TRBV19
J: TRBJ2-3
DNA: TGTGCCAGTAGTTCCCCCCGGTTCACAGATACGCAGTATTTT
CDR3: CASSSPRFTDTQYF

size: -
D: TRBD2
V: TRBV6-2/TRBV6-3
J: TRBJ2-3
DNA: TGTGCCAGCAGTATTAAGCGGGGGGGCTACGATACGCAGTATTTT
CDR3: CASSIKRGGYDTQYF

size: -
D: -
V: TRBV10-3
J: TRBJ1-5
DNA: TGTGCCATCGGTAGGGAAACTTCACAGCCCCAGCATTTT
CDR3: CAIGRETSQPQHF

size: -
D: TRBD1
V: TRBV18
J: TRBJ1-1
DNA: TGTGCCAGCTCACCCCTCGGGTTAGGGGGCTCTAGCACTGAAGCTTTCTTT
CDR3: CASSPLGLGGSSTEAFF

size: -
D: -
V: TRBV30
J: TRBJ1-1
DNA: TGTGCCTGGAAGGCAGGGCGGAACACTGAAGCTTTCTTT
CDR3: CAWKAGRNTEAFF

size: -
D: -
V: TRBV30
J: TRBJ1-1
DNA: TGTGCCTGCCATCGTTGGGCCGGGACTGAAGCTTTCTTT
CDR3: CACHRWAGTEAFF

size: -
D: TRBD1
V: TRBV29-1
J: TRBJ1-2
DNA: TGCAGCGTTGAAGTGAATATAGGGACAGGAGCGGGCTACACCTTC
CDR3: CSVEVNIGTGAGYTF

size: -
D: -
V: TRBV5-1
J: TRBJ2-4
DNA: TGCGCCAGCAGCCGGCGGACAGCCGAAAACATTCAGTACTTC
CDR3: CASSRRTAENIQYF

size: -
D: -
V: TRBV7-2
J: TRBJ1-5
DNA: TGTGCCAGCAGCTTAGACTACAATACGAATCAGCCCCAGCATTTT
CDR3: CASSLDYNTNQPQHF

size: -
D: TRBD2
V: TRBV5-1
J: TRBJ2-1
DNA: TGCGCCAGCACCGCCCCGACTAGCGCTTCCTACAATGAGCAGTTCTTC
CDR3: CASTAPTSASYNEQFF

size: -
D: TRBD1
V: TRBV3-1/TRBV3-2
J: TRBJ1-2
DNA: TGTGCCAGCAGCCGTGGGACAGGGGGCGGCTACACCTTC
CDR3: CASSRGTGGGYTF

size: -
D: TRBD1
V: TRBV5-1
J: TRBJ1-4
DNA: TGCGCCAGCAGCTGGACAGGGTCTAATGAAAAACTGTTTTTT
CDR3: CASSWTGSNEKLFF

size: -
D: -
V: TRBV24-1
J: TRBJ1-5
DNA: TGTGCCACCAGTGATTTCGGGAATCAGCCCCAGCATTTT
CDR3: CATSDFGNQPQHF

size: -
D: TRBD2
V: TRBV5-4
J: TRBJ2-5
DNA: TGTGCCAGCAGCTTGGGGGCTCAAGTAGCGGGGCCGCTCGAGACCCAGTACTTC
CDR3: CASSLGAQVAGPLETQYF

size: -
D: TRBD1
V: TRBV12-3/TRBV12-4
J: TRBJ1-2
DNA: TGTGCCAGCAGCCCCGGGACAGGGGTTGGCTACACCTTC
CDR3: CASSPGTGVGYTF

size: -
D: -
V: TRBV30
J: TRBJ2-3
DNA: TGTGCCTGGAGCCTAGTCACTAGCACAGATACGCAGTATTTT
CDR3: CAWSLVTSTDTQYF

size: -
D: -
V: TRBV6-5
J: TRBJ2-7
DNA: TGTGCCAGCAGTTCTTATACATCCTCGGGGTACGAGCAGTACTTC
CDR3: CASSSYTSSGYEQYF

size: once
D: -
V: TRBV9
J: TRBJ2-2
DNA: TGTGCCAGCAGCGTAGCTCGAGCGCGGGACACCGGGGAGCTGTTTTTT
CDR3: CASSVARARDTGELFF

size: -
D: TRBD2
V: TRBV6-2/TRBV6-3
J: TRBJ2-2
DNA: TGTGCCAGCAGTTACTTCCTAGCGGGGGGGCCTGGGAACACCGGGGAGCTGTTTTTT
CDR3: CASSYFLAGGPGNTGELFF

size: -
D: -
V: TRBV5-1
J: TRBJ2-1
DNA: TGCGCCAGCAGCCCCTACTTCGGCGGGTCTTACAATGAGCAGTTCTTC
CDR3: CASSPYFGGSYNEQFF

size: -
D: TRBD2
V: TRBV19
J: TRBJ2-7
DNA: TGTGCCAGTAGTATCGGGACTAGCGGGGATTACGAGCAGTACTTC
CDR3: CASSIGTSGDYEQYF

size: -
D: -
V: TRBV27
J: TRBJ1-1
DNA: TGTGCCAGCAGTTTAAATTTAGGGCTGAAGAACACTGAAGCTTTCTTT
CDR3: CASSLNLGLKNTEAFF

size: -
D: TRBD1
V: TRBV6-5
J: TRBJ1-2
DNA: TGTGCCAGCAGAACGGACAGGGGGCCTAACTATGGCTACACCTTC
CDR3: CASRTDRGPNYGYTF

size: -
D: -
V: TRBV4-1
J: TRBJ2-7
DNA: TGCGCCAGCAGCCAAGCCATAGGGGGATACGAGCAGTACTTC
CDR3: CASSQAIGGYEQYF

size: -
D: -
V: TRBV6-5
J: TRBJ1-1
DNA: TGTGCCAGCAGTTACTCCTCCGCGAGACAGAACACTGAAGCTTTCTTT
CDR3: CASSYSSARQNTEAFF